Each of the 16 T cell receptor beta chains below was sequenced from the same sample in a study of CD8 T cells in ankylosing spondylitis. From the 5' RACE reads, TCRdb called clonotypes with MiXCR, one entry per CDR3 protein. The table lists about 39,000 distinct CDR3 sequences, under 13% of them singletons. The sequenced sample consisted of blood, either unsorted or a sorted T cell fraction (not recorded which). All receptors derive from a male donor with ankylosing spondylitis or in good health (not recorded which).

V gene TRBV6-2 or TRBV6-3 combines with J gene TRBJ2-1, with 9 positions matching TRBD2. V dropped 6 bases and J dropped 4; count of bases not matched to a gene: 7. Germline-derived CDR1 and CDR2 are MNHEY and SVGEGT. This CDR3 is built from 15 residues. CDR3: CASRTALAGYNEQFF. The CDR3 DNA reads TGTGCCAGCAGGACGGCGCTAGCGGGGTACAATGAGCAGTTCTTC.

This clonotype has at least ten counts. V gene TRBV4-1 combines with J gene TRBJ2-1; 8 bases map to TRBD2. J was trimmed by 7 bases and V by 1 base; bases with no gene match: 3. Germline loops: CDR1 MGHRA, CDR2 YSYEKL. The CDR3 has 14 residues. Written as DNA, the CDR3 is TGCGCCAGCAGCCAAGTGCGGGAGGTAAATGAGCAGTTCTTC. Its protein is CASSQVREVNEQFF.

The chain uses TRBV9 and TRBJ2-1, with a weak D call TRBD2 (7 bases). Per the germline V gene, CDR1 is SGDLS and CDR2 is YYNGEE. This CDR3 has 17 residues. V lost 0 bases and J 1 base, leaving 14 bases between the germline ends. CDR3 region: CASSVGGGAGSYNEQFF. In DNA, the CDR3 is TGTGCCAGCAGCGTAGGTGGGGGGGCAGGGTCCTACAATGAGCAGTTCTTC. Using reference TRBV9 and TRBJ2-1 for the parts outside the CDR3, the full variable domain is DSGVTQTPKHLITATGQRVTLRCSPRSGDLSVYWYQQSLDQGLQFLIQYYNGEERAKGNILERFSAQQFPDLHSELNLSSLELGDSALYFCASSVGGGAGSYNEQFFGPGTRLTVL.

This clonotype was picked up many times. The chain links TRBV7-9 to TRBJ2-3; 13 positions agree with TRBD2. CDR1 is SEHNR and CDR2 is FQNEAQ in the germline V gene (reference sequence). Unmatched junction bases numbered 8, after V lost 5 bases and J lost 6 bases. The CDR3 extends over 16 amino acids. CDR3 sequence: CASSRGLAGVTDTQYF. CDR3 sequence (DNA): TGTGCCAGCAGCCGCGGACTAGCGGGAGTCACGGATACGCAGTATTTT.

The table lists this clonotype with many counts. The chain links TRBV12-3 or TRBV12-4 to TRBJ1-5; D is unclear. The CDR3 spans 17 residues. Trimming took off 6 bases at V and 5 bases at J, with 23 bases between the two ends. CDR3 protein: CASSPRDNTLNDQPQHF. For the CDR3, the DNA is TGTGCCAGCAGCCCCCGTGATAACACCTTAAATGATCAGCCCCAGCATTTT.

This clonotype was found many times. The V gene is TRBV18, the J gene TRBJ2-7; the D is unclear. The CDR3 length is 13 residues. Looked up from germline, CDR1 is KGHSH and CDR2 is LQKENI. V gave up 2 bases and J gave up 3 bases, with 8 bases separating them. This CDR3 reads CASSPGLDYEQYF. In nucleotides, the CDR3 is TGTGCCAGCTCACCAGGGTTGGACTACGAGCAGTACTTC. Drawing the rest from reference TRBV18 and TRBJ2-7, the complete variable domain is NAGVMQNPRHLVRRRGQEARLRCSPMKGHSHVYWYRQLPEEGLKFMVYLQKENIIDESGMPKERFSAEFPKEGPSILRIQQVVRGDSAAYFCASSPGLDYEQYFGPGTRLTVT.

The chain employs TRBV20-1 and TRBJ2-7; 8 positions match TRBD2. Germline trimming cut 7 bases from V and 4 bases from J; bases unmatched to any gene: 9. The CDR3 runs 13 residues. Germline-derived CDR1 and CDR2 are DFQATT and SNEGSKA (reference sequence). CDR3 in DNA: TGCAGTGGTATACCGGGACTAGGTTACGAGCAGTACTTC. Translating it yields CSGIPGLGYEQYF.

The gene calls are TRBV12-3 or TRBV12-4 and TRBJ1-5; D is unresolved. Trimming cost V 2 bases and J 6 bases, with 8 bases left between them. The CDR3 loop spans 13 amino acids. CDR3 sequence reads: CASSLSIGQPQHF. CDR3 bases: TGTGCCAGCAGTTTAAGTATAGGTCAGCCCCAGCATTTT.

This clonotype came up a few times. The chain joins TRBV4-1 to TRBJ2-7; D perhaps matches TRBD2 (6 bases). With 0 bases removed from V and 10 bases from J, the gap between germline ends came to 10 bases. The CDR3 runs to 12 residues. Germline values: CDR1 MGHRA, CDR2 YSYEKL. The CDR3: CASSQDGRDQYF. CDR3 nucleotide sequence: TGCGCCAGCAGCCAAGATGGGCGGGACCAGTACTTC.

This clonotype has a count of ten or more. V usage is TRBV7-9 and J usage is TRBJ2-1; TRBD2 agrees at 11 bases. The germline CDR1 and CDR2 sequences are SEHNR and FQNEAQ (reference sequence). This CDR3 spans 16 amino acids. The trim removed 5 bases at V and 5 bases at J, leaving 8 bases unmatched. CDR3 amino acids: CASSPPSGRNDNEQFF. CDR3 sequence (DNA): TGTGCCAGCAGCCCCCCTAGCGGGAGGAACGACAATGAGCAGTTCTTC.

The V and J genes are TRBV4-1 and TRBJ2-3; a weak D match, TRBD2 (5 bases). Germline V gene data show CDR1 as MGHRA and CDR2 as YSYEKL. The V end was cut by 0 bases, the J end by 0 bases, with 10 bases between. The CDR3 extends over 16 amino acids. The CDR3 nucleotides read TGCGCCAGCAGCCAAGAAGGGAGAACTAGCACAGATACGCAGTATTTT. Translation: CASSQEGRTSTDTQYF.

There are many counts of this clonotype. This chain joins TRBV4-3 and TRBJ2-6, with TRBD2 matching 8 bases. Germline lookup yields CDR1 LGHNA and CDR2 YSLEER. The junction had 4 bases not matched to a gene; V was cut back by 0 bases and J by 0 bases. This CDR3 contains 18 residues. CDR3: CASSQEYSGSSGANVLTF. The CDR3 region has the DNA TGCGCCAGCAGCCAAGAGTACAGCGGGAGCTCTGGGGCCAACGTCCTGACTTTC.

The chain has TRBV7-3 and TRBJ2-2; 8 nucleotides match TRBD2. V lost 5 bases to trimming and J lost 5 bases; unmatched junction nucleotides: 4. Germline V lookup: CDR1 SGHTA, CDR2 FQGTGA. The CDR3 is 14 amino acids. Here the CDR3 reads CASSRGGWTGELFF. Here the CDR3 DNA reads TGTGCCAGCAGCCGGGGGGGATGGACCGGGGAGCTGTTTTTT. Full variable domain (remainder filled in from reference TRBV7-3 and TRBJ2-2): GAGVSQTPSNKVTEKGKYVELRCDPISGHTALYWYRQSLGQGPEFLIYFQGTGAADDSGLPNDRFFAVRPEGSVSTLKIQRTERGDSAVYLCASSRGGWTGELFFGEGSRLTVL.

The V call is TRBV5-4, the J call TRBJ2-5; 9 bases agree with TRBD1. The V gene end was trimmed by 4 bases and the J gene end by 4 bases; junction bases not matched to a gene: 8. Germline assignment: CDR1 SGHNT and CDR2 YYREEE (reference sequence). The CDR3 has 15 amino acids. The CDR3 is CASSPPGQGLETQYF. The CDR3 DNA sequence: TGTGCCAGCAGCCCGCCGGGACAGGGACTAGAGACCCAGTACTTC.

This clonotype was found many times. The genes are TRBV5-1 and TRBJ1-1; no clear D gene. The germline V gene has CDR1 SGHRS and CDR2 YFSETQ. CDR3 length: 11 residues. V lost 0 bases, J lost 8 bases, and 5 bases lay in between. CDR3 sequence reads: CASSLDREAFF. The CDR3 DNA follows: TGCGCCAGCAGCTTGGACAGAGAAGCTTTCTTT.

This clonotype came up many times. The rearrangement joins TRBV3-1 to TRBJ2-5; D is perhaps TRBD2 (5 bases). The V gene's germline CDR1 is LGHDT and CDR2 YNNKEL (reference sequence). V lost 1 base, J lost 4 bases, and 7 bases lay in between. The CDR3 has 13 residues. The chain's CDR3 is CASSQGGSETQYF. The CDR3 DNA reads TGTGCCAGCAGCCAAGGAGGGTCAGAGACCCAGTACTTC.